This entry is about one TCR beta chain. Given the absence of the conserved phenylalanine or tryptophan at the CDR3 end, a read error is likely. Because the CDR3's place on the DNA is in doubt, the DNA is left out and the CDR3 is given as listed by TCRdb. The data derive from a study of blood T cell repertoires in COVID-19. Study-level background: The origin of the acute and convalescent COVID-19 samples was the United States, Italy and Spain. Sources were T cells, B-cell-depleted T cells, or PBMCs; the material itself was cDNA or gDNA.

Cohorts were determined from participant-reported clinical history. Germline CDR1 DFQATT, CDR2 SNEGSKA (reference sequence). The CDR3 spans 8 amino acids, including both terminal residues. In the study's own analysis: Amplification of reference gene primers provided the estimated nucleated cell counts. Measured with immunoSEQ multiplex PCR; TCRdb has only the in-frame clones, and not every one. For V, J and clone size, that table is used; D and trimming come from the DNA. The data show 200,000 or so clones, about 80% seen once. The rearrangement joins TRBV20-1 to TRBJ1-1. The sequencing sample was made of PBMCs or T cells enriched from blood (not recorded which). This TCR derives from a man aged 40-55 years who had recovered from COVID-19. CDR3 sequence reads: CSARDTSP.